Here is one TCR beta chain with its context. Its recognized antigen is unknown. No per-base quality is available; no much larger clone lies one base away. The sample comes from a study of beta chain features in type 1 diabetes (dated by TCRdb to the late 2010s). Turning to the overall study: Mean age, gender distribution, total cell number and subset yield were not different between patients and healthy donors. The study compared TCRB repertoires of sorted circulating CD4+ T cell subsets between recently diagnosed type 1 diabetes patients and matched healthy donors. A total of some 100,000,000 sorted cells were examined across all samples, and a strong correlation was observed between cell number per subset and RNA yield. Whereas all 28 donors provided naive and central memory subsets, regulatory and stem cell-like memory subsets were isolated from just 8 patients and roughly 8 healthy donors. Study-wide findings and limitations: A moderate but significant shortening of TCRB CDR3 length was observed in type 1 diabetes patients in all four CD4+ subsets. Because the HLA sub-analyses included only small numbers of individuals, any influence of HLA type on TCRB rearrangement was left unresolved. Naive, central memory and regulatory TCRB repertoires appeared to be more similar among patients than among healthy donors. Shorter templates might have been favored by PCR, but patient and control samples were amplified and corrected together, so both groups would have been affected equally by any skew. At VDJ recombination sites, patients with type 1 diabetes made fewer insertions and deleted more nucleotides, a pattern implying thymic rearrangement abnormalities. Because cDNA was sequenced instead of genomic DNA, activated cells with high expression could be over-represented, although the groups did not differ in activation or CD3 levels.

The entire amount of isolated RNA was reverse transcribed using the High Capacity cDNA Reverse Transcription Kit, so the sequenced TCRB transcripts were expressed ones. Deep immunoSEQ sequencing was performed on naive, central memory and regulatory T cell samples, with an average of about 4 million total reads per sample. After sorted cells were lysed in RLT buffer, RNA was extracted with DNase-treated RNeasy Micro or Mini kits, with the choice depending on cell number. To prevent cross-contamination, each cell subset was processed individually, whereas patient and healthy donor samples were processed jointly. Using the immunoSEQ multiplex PCR, TCRB sequences were amplified from cDNA into 87-bp fragments spanning the CDR3 region. Sequencing of the amplicons was done on the Illumina HiSeq platform. The original pipeline was this. PCR bias was corrected computationally using synthetic template baselines, and reads within Hamming distance 2 were collapsed, with unmergeable singletons discarded. Reads were aligned against IMGT so that V, D and J genes, CDR3 length and insertions or deletions at six rearrangement sites could be assigned. Within each subset, clonotype counts were normalized to sorted cell number, after which true diversity and Gini coefficients were computed with the tcR R package. Repertoire sharing was quantified using the overlap coefficient calculated on TCRB nucleotide sequences. What TCRdb holds here is the immuneACCESS table cut down to in-frame rearrangements. Part of the clones is not present; checked against another copy, under half of the missing clones reflect an unresolved V gene, and the others are unexplained. V and J calls plus clone size are reproduced from that table; the DNA served to infer D and trimming. The sample table lists more than 50,000 clones, around 63% of them with a count of one. The ten biggest clones cover about 2.2% of the sample.

Each donor gave one peripheral blood draw, averaging roughly 120 mL, which was collected into heparinised tubes. A BD FACSAria II was used to sort naive, central memory, regulatory and stem cell-like memory CD4+ T cells with a panel that included CD45RO, CCR7, CD25, CD127, CD95 and CD27. A purity above 95% was achieved for all sorted populations. Right away, PBMCs were isolated by Lymphoprep density gradient centrifugation and were stained directly, with no culture step. To minimize batch effects, samples were stained and sorted in pairs, one healthy donor with one patient per experiment. Per the germline V gene (reference sequence), LNHDA is the CDR1 and SQIVND is the CDR2. Including cysteine and phenylalanine, the CDR3 has 15 amino acids. Only the CDR3 portion is preserved as DNA: 45 bases, with reading frame beginning at the first base. The junction shows trimming of 6 bases on V and 4 bases on J, and the gene matches do not reach 5 bases of it.

The sequence came from a woman aged 18-29 years in good health. Sequencing was carried out using Tregs from blood. Per the publication, the cell subset or site label means: regulatory CD4+ T cells. The sequence is built from TRBV19 and TRBJ2-3; the central 12 bases match TRBD2. The DNA is TGTGCCAGTAGAGAACTAGCGGGGGGTGCAGATACGCAGTATTTT. It translates as CASRELAGGADTQYF. Here the CDR3 is joined to the reference TRBV19 and TRBJ2-3 genes, and the full variable domain is: DGGITQSPKYLFRKEGQNVTLSCEQNLNHDAMYWYRQDPGQGLRLIYYSQIVNDFQKGDIAEGYSVSREKKESFPLTVTSAQKNPTAFYLCASRELAGGADTQYFGPGTRLTVL.